The 23 T cell receptor beta chains presented below share a single source sample, sequenced in a study of blood T cell repertoires in COVID-19. The data were produced by immunoSEQ multiplex PCR, yet TCRdb's version contains in-frame clones alone and is incomplete. The sample consists of roughly 76,000 clones, around 78% of them appearing once. Input material: peripheral blood. The receptors here all came from a human donor in a cohort sampled during active COVID-19.

The rearrangement uses TRBV23-1 and TRBJ2-4; D may be TRBD1 (7 bases). TRBV23-1 is classed as an ORF, of uncertain function. Trimming shortened V by 3 bases and J by 1 base, and 10 bases separated the two germline ends. This CDR3 is built from 15 residues. In DNA form, the CDR3 reads TGCGCCAGCAGTCAGGCAGGGGGGGCCAAAAACATTCAGTACTTC. Translating gives CASSQAGGAKNIQYF.

This rearrangement joins TRBV5-1 to TRBJ2-1; 9 bases agree with TRBD2. After removal of 4 bases from V and 4 bases from J, the junction contained 6 bases not matched to a gene. This CDR3 is 15 amino acids long. In germline, CDR1 is SGHRS, CDR2 YFSETQ. CDR3: CASSPGTSIYNEQFF. The CDR3, as DNA: TGCGCCAGCAGCCCCGGGACTAGCATTTACAATGAGCAGTTCTTC.

This rearrangement joins TRBV30 to TRBJ1-4, with TRBD1 as a possible D gene (5 bases). The CDR3 consists of 14 residues. Trimming cost V 1 base and J 6 bases, with 12 bases left between them. The germline CDR1 and CDR2 sequences are GTSNPN and SVGIG (reference sequence). The CDR3 reads CAWSGTGGYEKLFF. The CDR3 DNA is TGTGCCTGGAGTGGAACCGGGGGATATGAAAAACTGTTTTTT.

The chain employs TRBV6-5 and TRBJ2-7; 8 bases match TRBD1. Trimming took 4 bases from V and 4 from J; bases not matched to a gene: 6. Germline V lookup: CDR1 MNHEY, CDR2 SVGAGI. The CDR3 consists of 14 residues. The CDR3: CASSFGQGIYEQYF. DNA of the CDR3: TGTGCCAGCAGTTTCGGACAGGGAATATACGAGCAGTACTTC.

This clone was picked up one time. The chain carries TRBV2 and TRBJ2-7; TRBD2 matches at 9 bases. The CDR3 spans 15 residues. The J segment lost 6 bases and the V segment lost 1 base, leaving 7 bases of the junction unmatched. Germline V gene data show CDR1 as SNHLY and CDR2 as FYNNEI. In nucleotides, the CDR3 is TGTGCCAGCAGTGAAGGCGGGAGGGCAGGACGCGAGCAGTACTTC. The encoded protein is CASSEGGRAGREQYF. Full variable domain (outside the CDR3, taken from reference TRBV2 and TRBJ2-7): EPEVTQTPSHQVTQMGQEVILRCVPISNHLYFYWYRQILGQKVEFLVSFYNNEISEKSEIFDDQFSVERPDGSNFTLKIRSTKLEDSAMYFCASSEGGRAGREQYFGPGTRLTVT.

This rearrangement joins TRBV19 to TRBJ2-1; 7 positions match TRBD1. This CDR3 is 14 amino acids long. After removal of 6 bases from V and 13 bases from J, the junction contained 15 bases not matched to a gene. Germline V gene lookup returns CDR1 LNHDA and CDR2 SQIVND (reference sequence). This chain's CDR3 is CASSPHDDRDLQFF. CDR3 DNA sequence: TGTGCCAGTAGCCCACACGACGACAGGGACCTTCAGTTCTTC.

The V call is TRBV5-1, the J call TRBJ2-2; 8 bases match TRBD1. After removal of 4 bases from V and 4 bases from J, the junction contained 9 bases not matched to a gene. This CDR3 has 16 amino acids. Germline assignment: CDR1 SGHRS and CDR2 YFSETQ. Here the CDR3 reads CASSDGQGRFTGELFF. The CDR3 region has the DNA TGCGCCAGCAGCGATGGACAGGGTAGATTCACCGGGGAGCTGTTTTTT. The variable domain in full, with the rest retrieved from reference TRBV5-1 and TRBJ2-2, is KAGVTQTPRYLIKTRGQQVTLSCSPISGHRSVSWYQQTPGQGLQFLFEYFSETQRNKGNFPGRFSGRQFSNSRSEMNVSTLELGDSALYLCASSDGQGRFTGELFFGEGSRLTVL.

The chain has TRBV7-9 and TRBJ2-5, with unresolved D. There are 11 residues in the CDR3. CDR1 is SEHNR, CDR2 FQNEAQ, per germline (reference sequence). With 4 bases removed from V and 3 bases from J, the gap between germline ends came to 3 bases. The chain's CDR3 is CASSSKETQYF. As DNA, the CDR3 is TGTGCCAGCAGCTCTAAAGAGACCCAGTACTTC.

The J gene is TRBJ2-1, the V gene TRBV30; D might be TRBD2 (5 bases). Per the germline V gene, CDR1 is GTSNPN and CDR2 is SVGIG (reference sequence). The CDR3 spans 13 residues. V was clipped by 6 bases and J by 1 base, with 10 bases between them. CDR3 DNA sequence: TGTGCCTGTAGCGCGCAGTCCTACAATGAGCAGTTCTTC. Its protein is CACSAQSYNEQFF.

This chain links TRBV29-1 with TRBJ1-6, with 8 nucleotides matching TRBD1. The junction had 5 bases not matched to a gene; V was cut back by 6 bases and J by 4 bases. The CDR3 extends over 14 amino acids. Germline V lookup: CDR1 SQVTM, CDR2 ANQGSEA. The CDR3 nucleotides read TGCAGCGTCAAACAGGGGGATTATAATTCACCCCTCCACTTT. This gives the protein CSVKQGDYNSPLHF.

The J gene is TRBJ1-2, the V gene TRBV19; D ambiguous. V dropped 0 bases and J dropped 4 bases, with 3 bases sitting between them. The V gene's germline CDR1 is LNHDA and CDR2 SQIVND (reference sequence). The CDR3 length is 12 residues. The CDR3 protein is CASSIDLYGYTF. CDR3 nucleotides: TGTGCCAGTAGTATAGATCTCTATGGCTACACCTTC.

The CDR3 spells CASSSWTSGTYEQYF. CDR3 DNA: TGTGCCAGCAGTTCATGGACTAGCGGAACCTACGAGCAGTACTTC. J is TRBJ2-7 and V is TRBV6-2 or TRBV6-3; TRBD2 matches 10 bases. V lost 4 bases and J lost 2; bases outside the gene matches: 5. The CDR3 consists of 15 residues. CDR1 is MNHEY and CDR2 is SVGEGT in the germline V gene.

The rearrangement uses TRBV6-1 and TRBJ1-1; D call uncertain. V shed 0 bases and J shed 1 base, with 6 bases lying between them. CDR3 length: 14 amino acids. CDR1 is MNHNS and CDR2 is SASEGT in the germline V gene. CDR3 DNA sequence: TGTGCCAGCAGTGAAGCGTGGCAGAACACTGAAGCTTTCTTT. Protein sequence: CASSEAWQNTEAFF.

J is TRBJ1-1 and V is TRBV6-5, with 9 bases matching TRBD1. The CDR3 spans 15 residues. With 8 bases clipped from V and 0 bases from J, the junction kept 7 bases outside the gene matches. The germline V gene encodes CDR1 MNHEY and CDR2 SVGAGI. CDR3 coding DNA: TGTGCCAGCGGGGACAGGGCTGATATGAACACTGAAGCTTTCTTT. As protein: CASGDRADMNTEAFF.

This rearrangement joins TRBV4-1 to TRBJ1-1; D is uncertain. From germline, CDR1 is MGHRA and CDR2 YSYEKL. V was pared by 1 base and J by 1 base, with 10 bases between. This CDR3 is 15 amino acids long. The CDR3 bases are TGCGCCAGCAGCCAAGTCGAGGCTGGGAACACTGAAGCTTTCTTT. Protein product: CASSQVEAGNTEAFF.

V is TRBV27 and J is TRBJ2-1; 12 bases agree with TRBD2. CDR1 is MNHEY and CDR2 is SMNVEV in the germline V gene (reference sequence). Trimming took 5 bases from V and 3 from J; bases not matched to a gene: 5. This CDR3 is 16 amino acids long. The CDR3 is CASSPSGRGNYNEQFF. As DNA, the CDR3 is TGTGCCAGCAGTCCTAGCGGGAGGGGTAACTACAATGAGCAGTTCTTC.

The CDR3 spells CASSQETGPYSGNTIYF. DNA for the CDR3: TGTGCCAGCAGCCAAGAGACAGGGCCCTACTCTGGAAACACCATATATTTT. The chain has TRBV7-2 and TRBJ1-3; 7 bases are a match to TRBD1. The germline CDR1 and CDR2 sequences are SGHTA and FQGNSA. There are 17 residues in the CDR3. J gave up 0 bases and V 5 bases, and 10 bases lay outside the gene matches.

The genes are TRBV5-1 and TRBJ1-4, with 9 bases matching TRBD1. Germline CDR1 reads SGHRS; CDR2 reads YFSETQ. The ends lost 0 bases at V and 8 bases at J; junction bases unmatched: 5. The CDR3 covers 15 residues. CDR3 protein: CASSLAGQGREKLFF. The DNA for the CDR3 is TGCGCCAGCAGCTTGGCCGGACAGGGGAGAGAAAAACTGTTTTTT.

The gene calls are TRBV4-2 and TRBJ2-7; D may be TRBD2 (6 bases). Trimming removed 6 bases from V and 0 bases from J, with 15 bases in between. CDR3 length: 15 residues. In germline, CDR1 is LGHNA, CDR2 YNFKEQ. CDR3 DNA sequence: TGTGCCAGCAGACTTAGCGGCAGTAGCTCCTACGAGCAGTACTTC. Protein: CASRLSGSSSYEQYF.

This clone was observed once. The rearrangement links TRBV7-9 to TRBJ2-7; 8 positions match TRBD2. The V gene's germline CDR1 is SEHNR and CDR2 FQNEAQ (reference sequence). The junction had 6 bases not matched to a gene; V was cut back by 3 bases and J by 2 bases. The CDR3 totals 15 residues. The CDR3 DNA reads TGTGCCAGCAGCTTCGGACTAGCTGCGCCCTACGAGCAGTACTTC. Translating it yields CASSFGLAAPYEQYF.

The chain recombines TRBV3-1 (or the pseudogene TRBV3-2) with TRBJ1-5; 8 positions agree with TRBD1. The V and J ends lost 2 bases and 4 bases, in that order; junction bases with no gene match: 1. Germline lookup yields CDR1 LGHDT and CDR2 YNNKEL (reference sequence). The CDR3 has 14 amino acids. CDR3 sequence (DNA): TGTGCCAGCAGCCAACGGACAGGGAATCAGCCCCAGCATTTT. Amino acids: CASSQRTGNQPQHF.

V gene TRBV28 combines with J gene TRBJ1-6; D gene unclear. V was cut by 6 bases and J by 13 bases, with 13 bases left in between. Germline-derived CDR1 and CDR2 are MDHEN and SYDVKM. The CDR3 covers 12 residues. The CDR3, as DNA: TGTGCCAGCAGCTCACTGCCTCTGCCCCTCCACTTT. Amino acid sequence: CASSSLPLPLHF.

The chain is built from TRBV6-2 or TRBV6-3 and TRBJ2-5, with D possibly matching TRBD1 (5 bases). V was clipped by 1 base and J by 2 bases, with 11 bases between them. This CDR3 has 15 residues. From germline, CDR1 is MNHEY and CDR2 SVGEGT. CDR3 loop: CASSYWLRVQETQYF. For the CDR3, the DNA is TGTGCCAGCAGTTACTGGCTCAGGGTGCAAGAGACCCAGTACTTC.